Presented here are 8 T cell receptor beta chains from one specimen sequenced in a study of blood T cell repertoires in COVID-19 (dated by TCRdb to about 2020). Libraries were constructed by the immunoSEQ multiplex PCR assay. This immuneACCESS table, as held by TCRdb, lists in-frame sequences with V and J called but not all clones. Of the missing ones, under half trace to an unresolved V gene in checked studies; the others have no known cause. Present in this sample are 250,000 to 400,000 clones, 75% to 90% of which were seen just once. Together, the top ten hold 4.5% to 5.5% of the sample. The specimen was PBMCs or T cells enriched from blood (not recorded which). These receptors were taken from a man between 60 and 75 years old who had recovered from COVID-19.

This clone was observed once. The genes are TRBV14 and TRBJ2-6, with D unresolved. Trimming cost V 4 bases and J 0 bases, with 7 bases left between them. Germline assignment: CDR1 SGHDN and CDR2 FVKESK. This CDR3 has 15 amino acids. The CDR3 nucleotides are TGTGCCAGCAGCCCGGTACGCTCTGGGGCCAACGTCCTGACTTTC. Amino acid sequence: CASSPVRSGANVLTF.

The CDR3 DNA is TGTGCCAGTTCGGGACAGCGTAGCACAGATACGCAGTATTTT. Translating gives CASSGQRSTDTQYF. J is TRBJ2-3 and V is TRBV6-5, with 7 bases aligning to TRBD1. V lost 9 bases to trimming and J lost 0 bases; unmatched junction nucleotides: 6. The length of the CDR3 is 14 residues. CDR1 and CDR2 from the germline V gene are MNHEY and SVGAGI.

V is TRBV11-2 and J is TRBJ1-6; D is perhaps TRBD1 (6 bases). This CDR3 is 12 amino acids long. In germline, CDR1 is SGHAT, CDR2 FQNNGV. V was cut by 7 bases and J by 13 bases, with 14 bases left in between. In DNA, the CDR3 is TGTGCCAGCAACGCAGGGGCAGAGCCCCTCCACTTT. This sequence encodes CASNAGAEPLHF.

This clone was detected a few times. The chain has TRBV11-3 and TRBJ2-1; D gene unclear. Trimming stripped 5 bases from V and 9 bases from J, with 17 bases between. CDR3 length equals 14 residues. Looked up from germline, CDR1 is SGHNT and CDR2 is YENEEA. CDR3 nucleotide sequence: TGTGCCAGCAGCCCCTCGACTTCACCTTTTGAGCAGTTCTTC. Its translation: CASSPSTSPFEQFF.

The chain has TRBV6-5 and TRBJ2-3; D uncertain. The germline V and J ends were trimmed by 5 bases and 5 bases, with 14 bases remaining between them. Germline CDR1 MNHEY, CDR2 SVGAGI. The CDR3 length is 14 residues. DNA of the CDR3: TGTGCCAGCAGTCTAACCTTCTCCGGAGATACGCAGTATTTT. Its translation is CASSLTFSGDTQYF.

This chain uses TRBV19 with TRBJ2-7; weak D call: TRBD2 (5 bases). The V and J ends lost 6 bases and 4 bases respectively, with 16 bases between them. The CDR3 loop spans 14 amino acids. Germline V gene lookup returns CDR1 LNHDA and CDR2 SQIVND (reference sequence). CDR3 loop: CASSTSGVGYEQYF. The CDR3 nucleotides are TGTGCCAGTAGCACCTCCGGGGTAGGGTACGAGCAGTACTTC. Drawing the rest from reference TRBV19 and TRBJ2-7, the complete variable domain is DGGITQSPKYLFRKEGQNVTLSCEQNLNHDAMYWYRQDPGQGLRLIYYSQIVNDFQKGDIAEGYSVSREKKESFPLTVTSAQKNPTAFYLCASSTSGVGYEQYFGPGTRLTVT.

J is TRBJ2-1 and V is TRBV2; D gene unclear. CDR1 SNHLY and CDR2 FYNNEI come from the germline V gene. CDR3 length: 13 amino acids. V was shortened by 6 bases and J by 4 bases, with 10 bases between the two germline ends. The CDR3 here is CASRSREYNEQFF. As DNA, the CDR3 is TGTGCCAGCAGGTCTCGCGAATACAATGAGCAGTTCTTC. The full variable domain, its missing parts supplied by reference TRBV2 and TRBJ2-1, is EPEVTQTPSHQVTQMGQEVILRCVPISNHLYFYWYRQILGQKVEFLVSFYNNEISEKSEIFDDQFSVERPDGSNFTLKIRSTKLEDSAMYFCASRSREYNEQFFGPGTRLTVL.

V gene TRBV18 combines with J gene TRBJ2-1, with 9 positions matching TRBD2. V was clipped by 9 bases and J by 4 bases; unmatched bases: 10. Germline V gene sequence: CDR1 KGHSH, CDR2 LQKENI. CDR3 size: 15 residues. CDR3 amino acids: CASSIAGGPYNEQFF. Written as DNA, the CDR3 is TGTGCCAGTTCCATCGCGGGAGGGCCATACAATGAGCAGTTCTTC.